The clone carrying this TCR beta chain was detected many times. Its target is not known. This sample is drawn from a study of shared clonotypes between healthy human individuals. Study conclusions and caveats: Apart from blood, nothing was sampled; tissue repertoires likely differ.

Adult Caucasians living in Nashville, Tennessee made up all of the donors. V shed 4 bases and J shed 1 base, with 10 bases lying between them. The CDR3 covers 14 residues. Germline CDR1 and CDR2: MGHRA and YSYEKL. Several immunoSEQ plates received, in even portions, the genomic DNA of each subset. The table came from immunoSEQ multiplex PCR; TCRdb's copy has only in-frame clones and leaves some out. The data show approximately 1.1 million clones, about 84% seen once. The TCR was taken from a man younger than 30 in good health. Some clones in this sample may be carry-over from other donors' samples. The V gene is TRBV4-1, the J gene TRBJ1-1; D unresolved. The material sequenced was memory CD4+ T cells from PBMCs. The subset is: CD45RA-negative fraction. Here the CDR3 DNA reads TGCGCCAGCAGCCTCGGGATGTCGAACACTGAAGCTTTCTTT. Translating it yields CASSLGMSNTEAFF.